Below are 3 T cell receptor beta chains sequenced from a single sample in a study of cytomegalovirus exposure and HLA in healthy donors. In the PCR, 60 Vbeta and 13 Jbeta primers were used. TCRdb keeps only in-frame clones here, not all; method: immunoSEQ multiplex PCR. The table has 70,000 to 90,000 clones, roughly 64% seen once. What was sequenced was PBMCs. Receptors originate from a woman aged 35 to 49 in good health and CMV-seropositive.

The rearrangement links TRBV13 to TRBJ2-1; D not resolved. The CDR3 spans 15 residues. Germline loops: CDR1 PRHDT, CDR2 FYEKMQ (reference sequence). Trimming cost V 5 bases and J 8 bases, with 19 bases left between them. Written as DNA, the CDR3 is TGTGCCAGCAGCCCGCCCCGCCGTCTAGGCTATGAGCAGTTCTTC. Residues: CASSPPRRLGYEQFF.

The chain has TRBV4-1 and TRBJ2-3; TRBD2 aligns across 13 bases. With V trimmed by 4 bases and J by 10 bases, 8 bases remained unmatched. This CDR3 is built from 15 residues. The germline V gene has CDR1 MGHRA and CDR2 YSYEKL. The chain's CDR3 is CASSRSGTSGVAQYF. The CDR3 DNA is TGCGCCAGCAGCCGATCCGGGACTAGCGGGGTCGCGCAGTATTTT.

The count of this clone is one. The gene calls are TRBV15 and TRBJ2-7; D unclear. The CDR3 has 16 residues. Germline CDR1 LNHNV, CDR2 YYDKDF (reference sequence). The germline V and J ends were trimmed by 0 bases and 2 bases, with 14 bases remaining between them. The CDR3 DNA is TGTGCCACCAGCAGAGATTTTGACGGCGGAACCTACGAGCAGTACTTC. Its protein is CATSRDFDGGTYEQYF.